This T cell receptor (beta chain) derives from a study of cytomegalovirus exposure and HLA in healthy donors. The CDR3 runs 15 residues. The V gene's germline CDR1 is MNHNS and CDR2 SASEGT. Losses at the gene ends were 6 bases for V and 0 bases for J; bases not matched to a gene: 5. TCRdb's table, derived via immunoSEQ multiplex PCR, lists solely in-frame clones and lacks some. The sample lists 160,000 or so clones; 88% were seen once. Sample: PBMCs. The chain employs TRBV6-1 and TRBJ2-4; TRBD1 aligns across 7 bases. The source of this sequence is a man between 18 and 29 years old in good health and CMV-seronegative. CDR3 bases: TGTGCCAGCAGGGGGACAGAGGCAGCCAAAAACATTCAGTACTTC. This encodes CASRGTEAAKNIQYF.